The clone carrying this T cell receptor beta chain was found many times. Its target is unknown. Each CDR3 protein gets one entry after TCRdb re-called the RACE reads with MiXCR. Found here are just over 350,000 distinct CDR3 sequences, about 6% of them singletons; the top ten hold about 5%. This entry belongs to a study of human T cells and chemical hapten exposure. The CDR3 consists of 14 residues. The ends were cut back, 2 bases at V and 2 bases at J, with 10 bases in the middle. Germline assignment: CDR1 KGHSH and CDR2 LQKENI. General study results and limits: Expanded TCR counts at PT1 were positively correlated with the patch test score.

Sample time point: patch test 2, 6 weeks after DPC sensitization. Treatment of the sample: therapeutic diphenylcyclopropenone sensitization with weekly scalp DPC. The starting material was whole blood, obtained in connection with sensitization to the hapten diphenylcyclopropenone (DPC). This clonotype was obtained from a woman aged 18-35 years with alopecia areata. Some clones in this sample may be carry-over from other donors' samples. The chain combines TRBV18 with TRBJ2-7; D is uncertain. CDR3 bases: TGTGCCAGCTCACCATGGTTCAGTACCTACGAGCAGTACTTC. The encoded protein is CASSPWFSTYEQYF.